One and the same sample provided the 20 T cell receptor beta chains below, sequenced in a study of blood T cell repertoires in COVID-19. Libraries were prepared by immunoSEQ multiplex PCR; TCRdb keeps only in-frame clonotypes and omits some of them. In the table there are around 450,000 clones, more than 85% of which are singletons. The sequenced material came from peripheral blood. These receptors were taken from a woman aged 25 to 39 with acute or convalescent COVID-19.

The CDR3: CASSPPGGYNGELFF. The CDR3 DNA reads TGTGCCAGCAGCCCGCCGGGCGGGTACAACGGGGAGCTGTTTTTT. V is TRBV9 and J is TRBJ2-2; possible D gene TRBD2, 5 bases. The CDR3 is made up of 15 amino acids. Germline lookup yields CDR1 SGDLS and CDR2 YYNGEE. Trimming took 4 bases from V and 7 from J, leaving 17 bases between them.

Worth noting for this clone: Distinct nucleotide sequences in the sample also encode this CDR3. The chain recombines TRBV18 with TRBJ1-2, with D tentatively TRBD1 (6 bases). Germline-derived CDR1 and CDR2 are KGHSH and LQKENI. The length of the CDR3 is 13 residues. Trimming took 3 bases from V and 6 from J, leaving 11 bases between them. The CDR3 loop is CASSPSGDDGYTF. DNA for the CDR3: TGTGCCAGCTCACCGTCAGGGGATGATGGCTACACCTTC. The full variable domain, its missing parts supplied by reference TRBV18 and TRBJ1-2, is NAGVMQNPRHLVRRRGQEARLRCSPMKGHSHVYWYRQLPEEGLKFMVYLQKENIIDESGMPKERFSAEFPKEGPSILRIQQVVRGDSAAYFCASSPSGDDGYTFGSGTRLTVV.

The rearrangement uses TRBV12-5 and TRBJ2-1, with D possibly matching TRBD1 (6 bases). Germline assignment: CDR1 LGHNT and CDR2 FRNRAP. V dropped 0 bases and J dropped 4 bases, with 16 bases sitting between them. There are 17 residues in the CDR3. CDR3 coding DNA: TGTGCTAGTGGTTTGGTACTCGGGGACACCAGATACAATGAGCAGTTCTTC. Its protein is CASGLVLGDTRYNEQFF. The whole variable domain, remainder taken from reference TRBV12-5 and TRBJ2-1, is DARVTQTPRHKVTEMGQEVTMRCQPILGHNTVFWYRQTMMQGLELLAYFRNRAPLDDSGMPKDRFSAEMPDATLATLKIQPSEPRDSAVYFCASGLVLGDTRYNEQFFGPGTRLTVL.

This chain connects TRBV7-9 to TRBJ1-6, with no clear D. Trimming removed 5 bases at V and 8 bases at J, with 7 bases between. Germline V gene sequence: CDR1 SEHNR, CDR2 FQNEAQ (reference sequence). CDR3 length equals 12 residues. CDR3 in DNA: TGTGCCAGCAGCCTAAACGATTCACCCCTCCACTTT. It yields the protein CASSLNDSPLHF.

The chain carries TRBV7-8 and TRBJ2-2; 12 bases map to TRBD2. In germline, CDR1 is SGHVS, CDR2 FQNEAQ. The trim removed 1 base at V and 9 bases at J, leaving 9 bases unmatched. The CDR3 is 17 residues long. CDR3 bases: TGTGCCAGCAGCTTAGTTCGGCTAGCGGGGGGGACTTGGGAGCTGTTTTTT. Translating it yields CASSLVRLAGGTWELFF.

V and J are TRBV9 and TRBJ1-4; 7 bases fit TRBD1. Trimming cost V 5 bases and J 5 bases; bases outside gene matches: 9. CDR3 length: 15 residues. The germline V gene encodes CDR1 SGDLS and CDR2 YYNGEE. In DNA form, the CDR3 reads TGTGCCAGCAGTCTGTCAGGGGGGTTAAATGAAAAACTGTTTTTT. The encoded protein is CASSLSGGLNEKLFF.

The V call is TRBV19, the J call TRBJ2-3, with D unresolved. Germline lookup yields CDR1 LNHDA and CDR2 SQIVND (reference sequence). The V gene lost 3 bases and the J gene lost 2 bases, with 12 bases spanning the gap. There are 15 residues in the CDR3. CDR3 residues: CASSMWAGYTDTQYF. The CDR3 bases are TGTGCCAGTAGTATGTGGGCTGGGTACACAGATACGCAGTATTTT.

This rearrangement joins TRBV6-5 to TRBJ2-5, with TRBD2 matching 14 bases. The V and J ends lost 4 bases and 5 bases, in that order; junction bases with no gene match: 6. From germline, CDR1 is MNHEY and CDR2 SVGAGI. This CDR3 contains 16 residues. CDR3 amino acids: CASSSPRLAGGETQYF. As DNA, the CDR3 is TGTGCCAGCAGTTCCCCCAGACTAGCGGGGGGGGAGACCCAGTACTTC.

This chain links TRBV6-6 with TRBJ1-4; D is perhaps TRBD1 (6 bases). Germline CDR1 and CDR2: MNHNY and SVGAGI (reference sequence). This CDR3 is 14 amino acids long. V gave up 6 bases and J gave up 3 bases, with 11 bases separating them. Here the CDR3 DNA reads TGTGCCAGCAGCTACACAGGGCCTAATGAAAAACTGTTTTTT. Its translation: CASSYTGPNEKLFF.

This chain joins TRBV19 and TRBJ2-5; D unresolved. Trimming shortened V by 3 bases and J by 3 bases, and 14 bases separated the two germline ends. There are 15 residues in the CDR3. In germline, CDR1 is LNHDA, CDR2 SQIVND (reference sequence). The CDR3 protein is CASSIHSGREETQYF. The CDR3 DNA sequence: TGTGCCAGTAGTATTCATTCGGGTAGAGAAGAGACCCAGTACTTC.

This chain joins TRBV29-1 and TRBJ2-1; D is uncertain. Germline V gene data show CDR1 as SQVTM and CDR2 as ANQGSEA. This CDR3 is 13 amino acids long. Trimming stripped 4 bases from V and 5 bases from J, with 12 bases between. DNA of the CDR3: TGCAGCGTTGCAGAAGAGACTCACAATGAGCAGTTCTTC. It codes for CSVAEETHNEQFF.

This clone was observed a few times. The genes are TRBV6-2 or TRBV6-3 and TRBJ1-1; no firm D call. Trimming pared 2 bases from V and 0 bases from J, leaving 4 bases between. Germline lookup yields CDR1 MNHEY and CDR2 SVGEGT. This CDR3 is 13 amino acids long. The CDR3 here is CASSYEVNTEAFF. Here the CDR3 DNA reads TGTGCCAGCAGTTACGAGGTGAACACTGAAGCTTTCTTT.

The DNA for the CDR3 is TGTGCCAGCAGCCATTCACAGGGGGCGTCTGGGGCCAACGTCCTGACTTTC. This codes for CASSHSQGASGANVLTF. The chain employs TRBV27 and TRBJ2-6; 9 nucleotides line up with TRBD1. Per the germline V gene, CDR1 is MNHEY and CDR2 is SMNVEV (reference sequence). Trimming cost V 6 bases and J 1 base; bases outside gene matches: 7. The CDR3 is 17 amino acids.

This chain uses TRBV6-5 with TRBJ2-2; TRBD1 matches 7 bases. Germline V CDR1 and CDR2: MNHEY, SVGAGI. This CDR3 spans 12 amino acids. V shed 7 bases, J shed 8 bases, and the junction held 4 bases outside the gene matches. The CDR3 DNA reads TGTGCCAGCATCGACAGGGCGGGGGAGCTGTTTTTT. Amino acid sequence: CASIDRAGELFF.

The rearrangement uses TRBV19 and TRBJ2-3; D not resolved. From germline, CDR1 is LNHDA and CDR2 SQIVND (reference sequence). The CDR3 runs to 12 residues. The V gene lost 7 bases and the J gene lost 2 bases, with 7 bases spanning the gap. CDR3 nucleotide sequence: TGTGCCAGTATCGCAGACACAGATACGCAGTATTTT. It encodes CASIADTDTQYF.

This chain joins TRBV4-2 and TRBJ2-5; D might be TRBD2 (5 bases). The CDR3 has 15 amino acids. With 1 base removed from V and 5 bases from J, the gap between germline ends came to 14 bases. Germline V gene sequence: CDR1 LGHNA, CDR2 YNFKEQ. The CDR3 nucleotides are TGTGCCAGCAGCCAAGTGCCGGGGTTGGGCGAGACCCAGTACTTC. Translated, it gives CASSQVPGLGETQYF.

CDR3 region: CASSEFVQGYGYTF. CDR3 nucleotides: TGTGCCAGCAGTGAATTTGTTCAGGGCTATGGCTACACCTTC. The J gene is TRBJ1-2, the V gene TRBV6-1; D is possibly TRBD1 (5 bases). Germline V CDR1 and CDR2: MNHNS, SASEGT. Trimming removed 2 bases from V and 4 bases from J, with 11 bases in between. The CDR3 has 14 residues.

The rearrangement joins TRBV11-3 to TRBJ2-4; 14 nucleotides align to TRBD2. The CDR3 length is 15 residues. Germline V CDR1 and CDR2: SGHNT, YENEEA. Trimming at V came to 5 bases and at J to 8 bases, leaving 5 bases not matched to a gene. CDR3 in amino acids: CASSKGTSGGDIQYF. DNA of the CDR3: TGTGCCAGCAGCAAAGGGACTAGCGGGGGTGACATTCAGTACTTC.

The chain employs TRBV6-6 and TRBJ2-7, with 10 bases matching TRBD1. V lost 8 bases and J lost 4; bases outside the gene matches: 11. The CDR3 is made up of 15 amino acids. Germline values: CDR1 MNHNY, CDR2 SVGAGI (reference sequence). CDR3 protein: CASQLGTGEIYEQYF. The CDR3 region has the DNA TGTGCCAGCCAATTGGGGACAGGGGAAATTTACGAGCAGTACTTC.

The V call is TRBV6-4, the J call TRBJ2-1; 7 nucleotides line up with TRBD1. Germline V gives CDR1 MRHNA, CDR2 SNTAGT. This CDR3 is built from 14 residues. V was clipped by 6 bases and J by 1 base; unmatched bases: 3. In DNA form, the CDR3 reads TGTGCCAGCAGCCGGGACAGTTCCTACAATGAGCAGTTCTTC. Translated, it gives CASSRDSSYNEQFF.